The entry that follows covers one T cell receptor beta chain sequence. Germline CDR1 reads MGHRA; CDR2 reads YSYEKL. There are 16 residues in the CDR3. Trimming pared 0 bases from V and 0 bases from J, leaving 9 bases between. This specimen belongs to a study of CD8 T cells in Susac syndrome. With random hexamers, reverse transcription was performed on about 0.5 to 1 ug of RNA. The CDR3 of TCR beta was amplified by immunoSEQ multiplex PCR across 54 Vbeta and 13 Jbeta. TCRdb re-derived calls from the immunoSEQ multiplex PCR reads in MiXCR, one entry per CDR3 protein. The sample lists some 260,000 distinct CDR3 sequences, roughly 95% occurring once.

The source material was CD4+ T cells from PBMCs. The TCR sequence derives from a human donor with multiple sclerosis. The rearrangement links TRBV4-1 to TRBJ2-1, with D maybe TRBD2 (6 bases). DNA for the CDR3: TGCGCCAGCAGCCAAGAGGGGGGAAGCTCCTACAATGAGCAGTTCTTC. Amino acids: CASSQEGGSSYNEQFF.